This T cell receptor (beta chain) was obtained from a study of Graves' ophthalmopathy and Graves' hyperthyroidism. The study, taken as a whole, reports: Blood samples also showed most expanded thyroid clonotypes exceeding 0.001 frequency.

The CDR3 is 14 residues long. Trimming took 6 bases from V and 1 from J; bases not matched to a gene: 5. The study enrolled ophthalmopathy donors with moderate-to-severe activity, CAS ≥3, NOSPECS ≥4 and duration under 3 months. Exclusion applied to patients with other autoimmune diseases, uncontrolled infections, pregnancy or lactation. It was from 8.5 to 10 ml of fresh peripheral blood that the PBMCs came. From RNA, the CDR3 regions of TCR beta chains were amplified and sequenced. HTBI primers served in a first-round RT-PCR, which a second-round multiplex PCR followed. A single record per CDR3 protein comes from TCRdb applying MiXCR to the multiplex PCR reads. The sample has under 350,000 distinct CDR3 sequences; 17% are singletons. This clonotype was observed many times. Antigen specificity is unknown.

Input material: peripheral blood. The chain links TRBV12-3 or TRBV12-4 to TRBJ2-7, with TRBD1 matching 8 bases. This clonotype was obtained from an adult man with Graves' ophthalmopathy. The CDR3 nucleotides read TGTGCCAGCAGCGGGGACAGGCAGTCCTACGAGCAGTACTTC. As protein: CASSGDRQSYEQYF.